The following is a T cell receptor beta chain sequence with its context. The antigen is undetermined. According to the study, genomic DNA was the template for TCR beta VDJ and CDR3 profiling. MiXCR, applied by TCRdb to the reads, yields one record per CDR3 protein. The sample has a few hundred thousand distinct CDR3 sequences; approximately 60% are singletons. This specimen belongs to a study of CD8+CD57+ T cells in acquired aplastic anemia. The study, taken as a whole, reports: Patients showed no significant difference from controls in CD8+ Simpson's diversity.

This clonotype was obtained from a human donor in good health. Sequencing was performed on sorted CD4+, CD8+, or CD8+CD57+ T cells (not recorded which) from PBMCs.

The CDR3 DNA reads as TGTGCCAGCAGCTCCGGGACAGGGAGTGGGGGCTACACCTTC. Its translation: CASSSGTGSGGYTF. The chain is built from TRBV7-6 and TRBJ1-2; TRBD1 matches 9 bases. V gave up 4 bases and J gave up 8 bases; unmatched junction bases: 8. Germline V gene lookup returns CDR1 SGHVS and CDR2 FNYEAQ. The CDR3 runs 14 residues. Using reference TRBV7-6 and TRBJ1-2 for the parts outside the CDR3, the full variable domain is GAGVSQSPRYKVTKRGQDVALRCDPISGHVSLYWYRQALGQGPEFLTYFNYEAQQDKSGLPNDRFSAERPEGSISTLTIQRTEQRDSAMYRCASSSGTGSGGYTFGSGTRLTVV.